These 26 T cell receptor beta chains originate from one sample sequenced in a study of shared clonotypes between healthy human individuals. Method: immunoSEQ multiplex PCR; TCRdb's copy keeps in-frame clones and lacks some. Of about 2.3 million clones listed, just under 95% were seen once; the top ten hold 0.3% to 0.4%. The sequenced sample was naive CD4+ T cells from PBMCs. The subset denotes: CD45RA+ positively selected. The receptors derive from a man between 18 and 29 years old in good health. Some clones in this sample may be carry-over from other donors' samples.

The rearrangement links TRBV7-9 to TRBJ1-1, with a possible D match to TRBD1 (6 bases). Germline V gene sequence: CDR1 SEHNR, CDR2 FQNEAQ (reference sequence). V was cut by 4 bases and J by 8 bases, with 23 bases left in between. The CDR3 contains 16 residues. The CDR3 reads CASSYLAVAGAREAFF. The CDR3 DNA reads TGTGCCAGCAGCTACTTAGCAGTTGCGGGGGCTAGGGAAGCTTTCTTT. The full variable domain, with the rest looked up from reference TRBV7-9 and TRBJ1-1, is DTGVSQNPRHKITKRGQNVTFRCDPISEHNRLYWYRQTLGQGPEFLTYFQNEAQLEKSRLLSDRFSAERPKGSFSTLEIQRTEQGDSAMYLCASSYLAVAGAREAFFGQGTRLTVV.

This chain links TRBV4-2 with TRBJ1-1; D not resolved. The CDR3 runs 15 residues. The germline V gene has CDR1 LGHNA and CDR2 YNFKEQ. Between the trimmed V and J ends, which lost 1 base and 3 bases, there was a span of 12 bases. For the CDR3, the DNA is TGTGCCAGCAGCCAAGCCACGGGCCATTACACTGAAGCTTTCTTT. Protein: CASSQATGHYTEAFF.

The chain combines TRBV5-1 with TRBJ2-5; D call uncertain. The germline gives CDR1 SGHRS, CDR2 YFSETQ. The V end was cut by 2 bases, the J end by 2 bases, with 13 bases between. CDR3 size: 15 residues. This CDR3 is CASSLQSGPQETQYF. CDR3 DNA sequence: TGCGCCAGCAGCTTACAATCAGGCCCGCAAGAGACCCAGTACTTC.

This clone was observed once. V gene TRBV11-3 combines with J gene TRBJ2-3, with D tentatively TRBD1 (6 bases). CDR1 and CDR2 (germline): SGHNT, YENEEA. The CDR3 consists of 12 residues. Trimming left V 3 bases short and J 5 bases short, with 6 bases between. CDR3 sequence (DNA): TGTGCCAGCAGCTTCAGGGGAGATACGCAGTATTTT. Translated: CASSFRGDTQYF.

This chain uses TRBV7-2 with TRBJ2-7, with a tentative D call TRBD1 (5 bases). Germline assignment: CDR1 SGHTA and CDR2 FQGNSA. CDR3 length: 15 amino acids. V lost 1 base to trimming and J lost 2 bases, with 12 bases between them. CDR3 residues: CASSLVTVETYEQYF. The CDR3 DNA reads as TGTGCCAGCAGCTTAGTGACAGTAGAAACCTACGAGCAGTACTTC.

J is TRBJ2-3 and V is TRBV28; 11 positions match TRBD2. Germline values: CDR1 MDHEN, CDR2 SYDVKM. The junction had 1 base not matched to a gene; V was cut back by 2 bases and J by 0 bases. CDR3 size: 16 residues. The CDR3 is CASSLRTSGSTDTQYF. DNA for the CDR3: TGTGCCAGCAGTTTACGGACTAGCGGGAGCACAGATACGCAGTATTTT.

A word on this clone: This specimen includes other DNA sequences encoding the same CDR3. V gene TRBV9 combines with J gene TRBJ1-3, with 10 bases aligning to TRBD1. V was clipped by 3 bases and J by 4 bases; unmatched bases: 4. Germline CDR1 is SGDLS and CDR2 is YYNGEE. This CDR3 has 15 amino acids. The CDR3 bases are TGTGCCAGCAGCGCCGGACAGGGGGTGGGAAACACCATATATTTT. Residues: CASSAGQGVGNTIYF.

A remark on this clone: Other DNA variants within this sample encode the same CDR3. CDR3 bases: TGTGCCAGCAGCCACGGGACTAGCGGCCAAGAGACCCAGTACTTC. Translated, it gives CASSHGTSGQETQYF. This chain links TRBV4-2 with TRBJ2-5; 11 nucleotides line up with TRBD2. The V segment lost 3 bases and the J segment 1 base; nucleotides outside the gene matches: 1. The CDR3 sequence is 15 residues long. Germline V gene data show CDR1 as LGHNA and CDR2 as YNFKEQ.

The V call is TRBV6-6, the J call TRBJ2-5; D call uncertain. This CDR3 is 15 amino acids long. Trimming removed 5 bases from V and 2 bases from J, with 15 bases in between. Germline V CDR1 and CDR2: MNHNY, SVGAGI (reference sequence). Written as DNA, the CDR3 is TGTGCCAGCAGTACGTATAGAGGCATACAAGAGACCCAGTACTTC. Its translation: CASSTYRGIQETQYF.

The chain recombines TRBV6-5 with TRBJ1-4, with D tentatively TRBD1 (6 bases). Germline V gives CDR1 MNHEY, CDR2 SVGAGI. The CDR3 consists of 15 residues. The V end lost 4 bases, the J end lost 0 bases, and 9 bases lay between the germline ends. CDR3 DNA: TGTGCCAGCAGTTGGACAGCTCCAACTAATGAAAAACTGTTTTTT. Translation: CASSWTAPTNEKLFF.

This clone was counted only a few times. This rearrangement joins TRBV25-1 to TRBJ1-1; D remains ambiguous. CDR3 size: 14 residues. Germline V gene lookup returns CDR1 MGHDK and CDR2 SYGVNS. V was pared by 0 bases and J by 2 bases, with 7 bases between. The CDR3 DNA is TGTGCCAGCAGTGAATATAACGGCAACACTGAAGCTTTCTTT. It translates to CASSEYNGNTEAFF.

V is TRBV29-1 and J is TRBJ2-3; TRBD2 matches at 9 bases. J was trimmed by 2 bases and V by 5 bases; bases with no gene match: 8. The germline V gene has CDR1 SQVTM and CDR2 ANQGSEA. The CDR3 contains 15 residues. DNA of the CDR3: TGCAGCGTTCCGCAGACTAGCGGATACACAGATACGCAGTATTTT. Encoded protein: CSVPQTSGYTDTQYF.

The rearrangement uses TRBV28 and TRBJ1-1; possibly TRBD1 for D (6 bases). Germline CDR1 MDHEN, CDR2 SYDVKM. Trimming shortened V by 4 bases and J by 7 bases, and 16 bases separated the two germline ends. CDR3 length equals 14 residues. The CDR3 sequence: CASSSGRQVVEAFF. The CDR3, as DNA: TGTGCCAGCAGTTCCGGGCGACAGGTTGTTGAAGCTTTCTTT.

DNA of the CDR3: TGTGCCATCAGTGAGAACAGGGCCTTGGGCACCGGGGAGCTGTTTTTT. It codes for CAISENRALGTGELFF. The chain links TRBV10-3 to TRBJ2-2; D perhaps matches TRBD1 (6 bases). Trimming pared 2 bases from V and 4 bases from J, leaving 14 bases between. The CDR3 contains 16 residues. CDR1 and CDR2 from the germline V gene are ENHRY and SYGVKD.

Remarks on this clone: Other DNA sequences in this sample translate to the same CDR3. The chain links TRBV18 to TRBJ2-1; the D gene is possibly TRBD2 (6 bases). The CDR3 runs to 12 residues. Trimming left V 3 bases short and J 8 bases short, with 8 bases between. In germline, CDR1 is KGHSH, CDR2 LQKENI. As DNA, the CDR3 is TGTGCCAGCTCACCCTCTAGCGATGAGCAGTTCTTC. Its translation is CASSPSSDEQFF.

V usage is TRBV5-6 and J usage is TRBJ2-1; D not resolved. There are 15 residues in the CDR3. The germline CDR1 and CDR2 sequences are SGHDT and YYEEEE. V was trimmed by 1 base and J by 6 bases, leaving 14 bases between them. Here the CDR3 DNA reads TGTGCCAGCAGCTTGCCCCGGAGAGGAAGCAATGAGCAGTTCTTC. As protein: CASSLPRRGSNEQFF.

The chain is built from TRBV7-9 and TRBJ2-5; TRBD2 agrees at 13 bases. The J segment lost 5 bases and the V segment lost 1 base, leaving 4 bases of the junction unmatched. Germline V gives CDR1 SEHNR, CDR2 FQNEAQ (reference sequence). The CDR3 is 16 residues long. The CDR3 is CASSLGTSGRRETQYF. For the CDR3, the DNA is TGTGCCAGCAGCTTAGGGACTAGCGGGAGACGGGAGACCCAGTACTTC.

The chain joins TRBV15 to TRBJ2-1; 8 bases align to TRBD1. CDR1 and CDR2 (germline): LNHNV, YYDKDF (reference sequence). Trimming took 5 bases from V and 6 from J; bases not matched to a gene: 6. The CDR3 sequence is 14 residues long. The CDR3 nucleotides read TGTGCCACCAGCCGACGACAGGGGATCAATGAGCAGTTCTTC. The encoded protein is CATSRRQGINEQFF.

The J gene is TRBJ2-7, the V gene TRBV7-2; the D is unclear. CDR3 length equals 15 residues. Germline V gives CDR1 SGHTA, CDR2 FQGNSA. V was pared by 1 base and J by 2 bases, with 12 bases between. The CDR3 protein is CASSLEPGTTYEQYF. The DNA for the CDR3 is TGTGCCAGCAGCTTAGAACCGGGCACCACCTACGAGCAGTACTTC.

The rearrangement links TRBV9 to TRBJ1-3; D perhaps matches TRBD1 (6 bases). CDR3 length: 15 residues. V was pared by 4 bases and J by 0 bases, with 11 bases between. Germline V gene sequence: CDR1 SGDLS, CDR2 YYNGEE. CDR3 amino acids: CASSPRTASGNTIYF. The CDR3 coding sequence is TGTGCCAGCAGCCCTCGGACAGCCTCTGGAAACACCATATATTTT.

This clone was recorded once. The junction shows a germline mismatch at one end, possibly a read error. The chain is built from TRBV7-9 and TRBJ2-1; 9 nucleotides match TRBD2. The CDR3 loop spans 15 amino acids. The germline V gene has CDR1 SEHNR and CDR2 FQNEAQ (reference sequence). The CDR3 loop is CASSPGTSSHNEQFF. The CDR3 DNA is TGTGCCAGCAGCCCCGGGACTAGCTCCCACAATGAGCAGTTCTTC.

As for this clone: The sample carries other DNA sequences with the same CDR3. The chain is built from TRBV7-3 and TRBJ2-3, with 10 bases aligning to TRBD2. V shed 5 bases and J 1 base; nucleotides not matched to a gene: 3. CDR1 is SGHTA, CDR2 FQGTGA, per germline. This CDR3 comprises 15 residues. For the CDR3, the DNA is TGTGCCAGCAGCGCTGGACTAGCGGGCACAGATACGCAGTATTTT. Its protein is CASSAGLAGTDTQYF. The full variable domain, in which reference TRBV7-3 and TRBJ2-3 provide the parts outside the CDR3, is GAGVSQTPSNKVTEKGKYVELRCDPISGHTALYWYRQSLGQGPEFLIYFQGTGAADDSGLPNDRFFAVRPEGSVSTLKIQRTERGDSAVYLCASSAGLAGTDTQYFGPGTRLTVL.

For this clone: Other DNA sequences in this sample translate to the same CDR3. The gene calls are TRBV7-2 and TRBJ2-3; no clear D. Germline values: CDR1 SGHTA, CDR2 FQGNSA. The CDR3 contains 13 residues. The ends were cut back, 3 bases at V and 0 bases at J, with 4 bases in the middle. CDR3 amino acids: CASSFDSTDTQYF. CDR3 coding DNA: TGTGCCAGCAGCTTTGACAGCACAGATACGCAGTATTTT.

V and J are TRBV15 and TRBJ2-7; tentative D call: TRBD2 (6 bases). The CDR3 is made up of 15 amino acids. The germline V gene encodes CDR1 LNHNV and CDR2 YYDKDF (reference sequence). Trimming removed 0 bases at V and 3 bases at J, with 12 bases between. The CDR3 coding sequence is TGTGCCACCAGCAGAGAGGCGGGAACCCTCTACGAGCAGTACTTC. This sequence encodes CATSREAGTLYEQYF.

The genes are TRBV10-1 and TRBJ1-1, with D possibly TRBD1 on 6 matching bases. The CDR3 is made up of 12 amino acids. Deletions cut 8 bases from V and 2 bases from J, with 9 bases between. Germline CDR1 reads WNHNN; CDR2 reads SYGVQD (reference sequence). Written as DNA, the CDR3 is TGCGCCAGCGGACAGACCAACACTGAAGCTTTCTTT. Encoded protein: CASGQTNTEAFF.

The CDR3 sequence is CASSLGPVSTEAFF. CDR3 DNA sequence: TGTGCCAGTAGTCTCGGGCCAGTTAGCACTGAAGCTTTCTTT. This chain uses TRBV19 with TRBJ1-1; D not resolved. From germline, CDR1 is LNHDA and CDR2 SQIVND (reference sequence). Trimming shortened V by 5 bases and J by 4 bases, and 14 bases separated the two germline ends. There are 14 residues in the CDR3.